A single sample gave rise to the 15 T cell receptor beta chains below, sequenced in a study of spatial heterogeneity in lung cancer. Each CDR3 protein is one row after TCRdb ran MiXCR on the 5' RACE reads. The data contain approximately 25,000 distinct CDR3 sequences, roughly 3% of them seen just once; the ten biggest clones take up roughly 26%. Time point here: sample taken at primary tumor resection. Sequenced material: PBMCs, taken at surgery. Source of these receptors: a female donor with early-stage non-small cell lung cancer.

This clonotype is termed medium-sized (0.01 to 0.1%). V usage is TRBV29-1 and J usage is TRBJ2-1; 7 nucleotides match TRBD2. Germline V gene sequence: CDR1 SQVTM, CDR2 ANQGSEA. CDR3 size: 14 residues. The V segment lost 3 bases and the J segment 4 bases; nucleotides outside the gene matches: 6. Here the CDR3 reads CSVDPSGDYNEQFF. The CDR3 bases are TGCAGCGTTGACCCTAGCGGAGATTACAATGAGCAGTTCTTC.

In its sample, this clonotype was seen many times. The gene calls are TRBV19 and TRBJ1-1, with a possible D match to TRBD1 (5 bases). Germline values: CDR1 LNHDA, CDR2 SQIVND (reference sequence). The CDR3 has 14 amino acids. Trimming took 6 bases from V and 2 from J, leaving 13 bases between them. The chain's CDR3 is CASSLLRGNTEAFF. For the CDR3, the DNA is TGTGCCAGTAGCCTTCTTCGGGGCAACACTGAAGCTTTCTTT. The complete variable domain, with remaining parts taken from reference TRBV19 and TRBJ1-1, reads DGGITQSPKYLFRKEGQNVTLSCEQNLNHDAMYWYRQDPGQGLRLIYYSQIVNDFQKGDIAEGYSVSREKKESFPLTVTSAQKNPTAFYLCASSLLRGNTEAFFGQGTRLTVV.

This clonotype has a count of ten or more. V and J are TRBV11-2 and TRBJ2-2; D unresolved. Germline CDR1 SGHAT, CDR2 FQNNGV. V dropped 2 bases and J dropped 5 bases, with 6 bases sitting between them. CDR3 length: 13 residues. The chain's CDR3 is CASSLTSTGELFF. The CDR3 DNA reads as TGTGCCAGCAGCTTAACGAGTACCGGGGAGCTGTTTTTT.

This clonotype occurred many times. DNA of the CDR3: TGCAGTGCTCGCCGGGACACCGATCAGCCCCAGCATTTT. Translated: CSARRDTDQPQHF. This rearrangement joins TRBV20-1 to TRBJ1-5; tentatively, D is TRBD1 (6 bases). Per germline, CDR1 DFQATT and CDR2 SNEGSKA (reference sequence). The V and J ends lost 5 bases and 5 bases respectively, with 13 bases between them. This CDR3 contains 13 residues.

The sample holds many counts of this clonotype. CDR3: CASSFGTGFNPTRNEQFF. CDR3 sequence (DNA): TGCGCCAGCAGCTTCGGGACAGGGTTCAACCCGACCAGAAATGAGCAGTTCTTC. V and J are TRBV5-1 and TRBJ2-1, with TRBD1 identical over 9 bases. CDR3 length equals 18 residues. V lost 2 bases and J lost 7; bases outside the gene matches: 16. Germline loops: CDR1 SGHRS, CDR2 YFSETQ.

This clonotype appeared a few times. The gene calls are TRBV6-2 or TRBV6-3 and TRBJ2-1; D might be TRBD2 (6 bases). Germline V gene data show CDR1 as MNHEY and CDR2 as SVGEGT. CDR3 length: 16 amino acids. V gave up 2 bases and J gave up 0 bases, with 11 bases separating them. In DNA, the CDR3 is TGTGCCAGCAGTTACGCTAGCGTCAGCTCCTACAATGAGCAGTTCTTC. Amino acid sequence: CASSYASVSSYNEQFF.

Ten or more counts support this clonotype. CDR3 in DNA: TGTGCCAGCAGCATTTTCGACTACGGAAATCTCACAGATACGCAGTATTTT. Amino acid sequence: CASSIFDYGNLTDTQYF. The chain joins TRBV11-2 to TRBJ2-3, with a possible D match to TRBD2 (5 bases). The CDR3 loop spans 17 amino acids. With 5 bases removed from V and 2 bases from J, the gap between germline ends came to 20 bases. Germline CDR1 and CDR2: SGHAT and FQNNGV. The variable domain in full, completed from reference TRBV11-2 and TRBJ2-3, reads EAGVAQSPRYKIIEKRQSVAFWCNPISGHATLYWYQQILGQGPKLLIQFQNNGVVDDSQLPKDRFSAERLKGVDSTLKIQPAKLEDSAVYLCASSIFDYGNLTDTQYFGPGTRLTVL.

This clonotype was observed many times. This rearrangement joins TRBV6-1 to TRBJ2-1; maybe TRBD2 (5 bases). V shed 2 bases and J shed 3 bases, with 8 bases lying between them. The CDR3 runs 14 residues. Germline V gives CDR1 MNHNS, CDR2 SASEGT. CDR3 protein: CASSEFSDYNEQFF. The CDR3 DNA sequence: TGTGCCAGCAGTGAATTTAGCGACTACAATGAGCAGTTCTTC.

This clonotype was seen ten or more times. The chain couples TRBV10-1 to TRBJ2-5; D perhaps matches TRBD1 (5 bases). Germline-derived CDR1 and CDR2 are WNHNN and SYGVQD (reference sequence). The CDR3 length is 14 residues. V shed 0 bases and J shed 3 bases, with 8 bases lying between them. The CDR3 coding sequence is TGCGCCAGCAGTGAGTCGGGCAGGGAAGAGACCCAGTACTTC. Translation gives CASSESGREETQYF.

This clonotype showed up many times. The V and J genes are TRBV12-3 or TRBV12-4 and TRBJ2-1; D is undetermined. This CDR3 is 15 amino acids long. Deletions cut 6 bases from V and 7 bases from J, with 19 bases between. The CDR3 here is CASSPPEAPVNEQFF. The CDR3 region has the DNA TGTGCCAGCAGCCCCCCGGAAGCCCCCGTGAATGAGCAGTTCTTC.

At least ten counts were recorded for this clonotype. The CDR3 DNA is TGCGCCAGCAGCGGCGAACAGGGATTTGAGACCCAGTACTTC. Translation: CASSGEQGFETQYF. The chain uses TRBV5-1 and TRBJ2-5; tentatively, D is TRBD1 (6 bases). Germline V CDR1 and CDR2: SGHRS, YFSETQ. The length of the CDR3 is 14 residues. V was trimmed by 4 bases and J by 5 bases, leaving 15 bases between them.

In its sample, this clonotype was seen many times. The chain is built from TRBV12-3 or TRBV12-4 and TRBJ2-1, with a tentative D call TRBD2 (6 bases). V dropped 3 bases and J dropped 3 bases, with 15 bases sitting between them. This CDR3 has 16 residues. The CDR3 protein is CASSFTTGENYNEQFF. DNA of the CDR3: TGTGCCAGCAGTTTCACAACGGGGGAAAACTACAATGAGCAGTTCTTC.

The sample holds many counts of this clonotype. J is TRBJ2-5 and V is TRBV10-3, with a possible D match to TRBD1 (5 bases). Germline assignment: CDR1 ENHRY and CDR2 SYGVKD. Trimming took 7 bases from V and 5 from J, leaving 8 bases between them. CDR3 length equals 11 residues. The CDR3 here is CAITGIETQYF. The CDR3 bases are TGTGCCATCACAGGGATCGAGACCCAGTACTTC.

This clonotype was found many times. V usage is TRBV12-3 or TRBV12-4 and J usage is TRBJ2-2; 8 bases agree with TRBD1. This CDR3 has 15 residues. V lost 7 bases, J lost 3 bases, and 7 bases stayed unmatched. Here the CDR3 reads CASTPGQVDTGELFF. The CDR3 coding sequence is TGTGCCAGCACTCCGGGACAGGTGGACACCGGGGAGCTGTTTTTT.

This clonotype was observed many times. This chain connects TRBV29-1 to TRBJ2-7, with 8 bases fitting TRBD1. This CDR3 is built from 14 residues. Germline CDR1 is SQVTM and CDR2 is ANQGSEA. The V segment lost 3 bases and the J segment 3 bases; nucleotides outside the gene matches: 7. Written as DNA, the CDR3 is TGCAGCGTTGATCTGACAGGGGAGGACTACGAGCAGTACTTC. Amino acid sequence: CSVDLTGEDYEQYF.